Listed below are T cell receptor beta chains from one sample, sequenced in a study of T cell responses to AZD1222 COVID-19 vaccine. Repertoires were generated with immunoSEQ multiplex PCR, while TCRdb's copy carries only in-frame clones and drops some. The table includes 80,000 or so clones, about 90% detected once. This specimen was peripheral blood, taken on day 0 of AZD1222 vaccination. The source is an adult in good health. CDR3s include the opening cysteine and the closing phenylalanine or tryptophan. The D gene is left open where the match is weak. Clone size, where shown, is once, few, many, or a class for clones that have expanded.

v_call: TRBV7-9
d_call: -
clone_size: -
j_call: TRBJ2-5
cdr3_aa: CASSSPGSQETQYF
cdr3_nt: TGTGCCAGCAGCTCACCAGGGTCCCAAGAGACCCAGTACTTC

v_call: TRBV19
d_call: -
clone_size: -
j_call: TRBJ1-1
cdr3_aa: CATPRTSSMNTEAFF
cdr3_nt: TGTGCCACCCCGAGGACAAGTAGTATGAACACTGAAGCTTTCTTT

v_call: TRBV11-2
d_call: TRBD2
clone_size: -
j_call: TRBJ2-5
cdr3_aa: CASSLDLAGGTGAQYF
cdr3_nt: TGTGCCAGCAGCTTAGATCTAGCGGGGGGGACCGGGGCCCAGTACTTC

v_call: TRBV12-3/TRBV12-4
d_call: -
clone_size: -
j_call: TRBJ1-1
cdr3_aa: CASSFIRDAEAFF
cdr3_nt: TGTGCCAGCAGTTTCATCAGGGACGCTGAAGCTTTCTTT

v_call: TRBV12-3/TRBV12-4
d_call: -
clone_size: -
j_call: TRBJ1-6
cdr3_aa: CASREGGGSPLHF
cdr3_nt: TGTGCCAGCAGGGAGGGGGGCGGTTCACCCCTCCACTTT

v_call: TRBV3-1/TRBV3-2
d_call: -
clone_size: -
j_call: TRBJ1-6
cdr3_aa: CASSPQGYSPLHF
cdr3_nt: TGTGCCAGCAGCCCTCAGGGATATTCACCCCTCCACTTT

v_call: TRBV5-1
d_call: -
clone_size: -
j_call: TRBJ2-2
cdr3_aa: CASSLVAGEAGELFF
cdr3_nt: TGCGCCAGCAGCTTGGTTGCAGGGGAGGCCGGGGAGCTGTTTTTT

v_call: TRBV7-2
d_call: -
clone_size: -
j_call: TRBJ1-1
cdr3_aa: CASSFLRKNTEAFF
cdr3_nt: TGTGCCAGCAGCTTTTTGCGGAAGAACACTGAAGCTTTCTTT

v_call: TRBV6-1
d_call: TRBD2
clone_size: -
j_call: TRBJ2-2
cdr3_aa: CASSEAGLAGGTGELFF
cdr3_nt: TGTGCCAGCAGTGAAGCGGGACTAGCGGGGGGAACCGGGGAGCTGTTTTTT

v_call: TRBV27
d_call: TRBD2
clone_size: -
j_call: TRBJ2-7
cdr3_aa: CASSPTSGGHYEQYF
cdr3_nt: TGTGCCAGCAGTCCCACTAGCGGGGGCCACTACGAGCAGTACTTC

v_call: TRBV3-1/TRBV3-2
d_call: TRBD1
clone_size: -
j_call: TRBJ2-3
cdr3_aa: CASSHEGQGNTDTQYF
cdr3_nt: TGTGCCAGCAGCCACGAGGGACAGGGGAACACAGATACGCAGTATTTT

v_call: TRBV4-1
d_call: -
clone_size: -
j_call: TRBJ1-3
cdr3_aa: CASSQVLGNTIYF
cdr3_nt: TGCGCCAGCAGCCAAGTGTTGGGAAACACCATATATTTT

v_call: TRBV6-5
d_call: TRBD1
clone_size: -
j_call: TRBJ1-2
cdr3_aa: CASSYSAGGVYGYTF
cdr3_nt: TGTGCCAGCAGTTACTCGGCAGGGGGGGTCTATGGCTACACCTTC

v_call: TRBV9
d_call: -
clone_size: few
j_call: TRBJ1-3
cdr3_aa: CASGIRWQGGNTIYF
cdr3_nt: TGTGCCAGCGGAATCAGATGGCAGGGAGGAAACACCATATATTTT

v_call: TRBV21-1
d_call: -
clone_size: -
j_call: TRBJ2-7
cdr3_aa: CASSEPGLVSYEQYF
cdr3_nt: TGTGCCAGCAGCGAACCGGGACTAGTCTCCTACGAGCAGTACTTC

v_call: TRBV7-9
d_call: -
clone_size: -
j_call: TRBJ2-1
cdr3_aa: CASSSKMGSEGNEQFF
cdr3_nt: TGTGCCAGCAGCTCAAAGATGGGGTCCGAAGGGAATGAGCAGTTCTTC

v_call: TRBV2
d_call: TRBD1
clone_size: -
j_call: TRBJ2-1
cdr3_aa: CASSGTGGVEQFF
cdr3_nt: TGTGCCAGCAGTGGCACAGGGGGCGTTGAGCAGTTCTTC

v_call: TRBV29-1
d_call: -
clone_size: -
j_call: TRBJ2-3
cdr3_aa: CSIQEDQDTQYF
cdr3_nt: TGCAGCATTCAGGAGGATCAAGATACGCAGTATTTT

v_call: TRBV18
d_call: -
clone_size: -
j_call: TRBJ1-1
cdr3_aa: CASSPGGWNTEAFF
cdr3_nt: TGTGCCAGCTCACCAGGGGGCTGGAACACTGAAGCTTTCTTT

v_call: TRBV19
d_call: TRBD1
clone_size: -
j_call: TRBJ1-1
cdr3_aa: CASSPDRGRSTEAFF
cdr3_nt: TGTGCCAGTAGTCCAGACAGGGGGCGAAGCACTGAAGCTTTCTTT

v_call: TRBV6-5
d_call: -
clone_size: -
j_call: TRBJ1-5
cdr3_aa: CDIFVESSNQPQHF
cdr3_nt: TGTGACATATTTGTGGAATCGAGCAATCAGCCCCAGCATTTT

v_call: TRBV27
d_call: -
clone_size: -
j_call: TRBJ1-4
cdr3_aa: CASSFQGLYNEKLFF
cdr3_nt: TGTGCCAGCAGTTTCCAGGGGCTATATAATGAAAAACTGTTTTTT

v_call: TRBV24-1
d_call: TRBD1
clone_size: -
j_call: TRBJ2-2
cdr3_aa: CATRSGGTGELFF
cdr3_nt: TGTGCCACCAGATCAGGGGGCACCGGGGAGCTGTTTTTT

v_call: TRBV2
d_call: -
clone_size: -
j_call: TRBJ1-4
cdr3_aa: CASSELRIATNEKLFF
cdr3_nt: TGTGCCAGCAGTGAGTTAAGGATAGCAACTAATGAAAAACTGTTTTTT

v_call: TRBV7-3
d_call: -
clone_size: once
j_call: TRBJ1-1
cdr3_aa: CASSLTRGREAFF
cdr3_nt: TGTGCCAGCAGCTTAACTCGGGGCAGGGAAGCTTTCTTT

v_call: TRBV10-3
d_call: TRBD1
clone_size: -
j_call: TRBJ1-1
cdr3_aa: CAISGQGPSTEAFF
cdr3_nt: TGTGCCATCAGTGGACAGGGGCCGAGCACTGAAGCTTTCTTT

v_call: TRBV19
d_call: TRBD1
clone_size: -
j_call: TRBJ1-1
cdr3_aa: CASTPGQRLNTEAFF
cdr3_nt: TGTGCCAGTACGCCGGGACAGAGACTGAACACTGAAGCTTTCTTT

v_call: TRBV28
d_call: -
clone_size: -
j_call: TRBJ1-5
cdr3_aa: CASSSFKYGVPGNFNQPQHF
cdr3_nt: TGTGCCAGCAGCTCCTTTAAGTATGGTGTGCCGGGGAACTTCAATCAGCCCCAGCATTTT

v_call: TRBV6-5
d_call: -
clone_size: -
j_call: TRBJ1-5
cdr3_aa: CASRPISNQPQHF
cdr3_nt: TGTGCCAGCAGACCAATAAGCAATCAGCCCCAGCATTTT

v_call: TRBV27
d_call: -
clone_size: -
j_call: TRBJ1-3
cdr3_aa: CASSLRGAGNTIYF
cdr3_nt: TGTGCCAGCAGTTTGCGTGGCGCTGGAAACACCATATATTTT